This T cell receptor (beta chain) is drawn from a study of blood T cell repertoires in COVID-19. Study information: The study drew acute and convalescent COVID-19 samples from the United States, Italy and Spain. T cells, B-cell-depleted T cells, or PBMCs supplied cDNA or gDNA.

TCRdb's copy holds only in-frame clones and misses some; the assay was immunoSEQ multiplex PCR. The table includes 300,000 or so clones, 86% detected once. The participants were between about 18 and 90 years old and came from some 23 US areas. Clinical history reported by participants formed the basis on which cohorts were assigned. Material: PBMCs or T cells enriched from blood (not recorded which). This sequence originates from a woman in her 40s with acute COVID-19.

CDR3 amino acids: CASSETRNYGYTF. In nucleotides, the CDR3 is TGTGCCAGCAGTGAAACCCGGAACTATGGCTACACCTTC. This chain connects TRBV2 to TRBJ1-2; D unresolved. The CDR3 has 13 amino acids. V was trimmed by 2 bases and J by 2 bases, leaving 6 bases between them. Germline V CDR1 and CDR2: SNHLY, FYNNEI.